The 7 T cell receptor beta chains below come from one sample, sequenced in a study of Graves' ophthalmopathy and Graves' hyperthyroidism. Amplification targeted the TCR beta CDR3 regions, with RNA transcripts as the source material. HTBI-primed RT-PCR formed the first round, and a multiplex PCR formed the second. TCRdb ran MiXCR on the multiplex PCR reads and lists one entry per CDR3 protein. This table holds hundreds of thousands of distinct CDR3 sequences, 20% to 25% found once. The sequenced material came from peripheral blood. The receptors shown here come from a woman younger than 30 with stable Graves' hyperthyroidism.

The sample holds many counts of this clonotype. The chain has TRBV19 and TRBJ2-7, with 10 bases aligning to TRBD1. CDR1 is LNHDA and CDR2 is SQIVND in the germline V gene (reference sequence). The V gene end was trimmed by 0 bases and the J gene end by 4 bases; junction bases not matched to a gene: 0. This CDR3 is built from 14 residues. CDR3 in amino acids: CASSIEDRGYEQYF. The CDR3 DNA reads TGTGCCAGTAGTATAGAGGACAGGGGGTACGAGCAGTACTTC. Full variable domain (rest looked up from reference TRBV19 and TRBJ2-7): DGGITQSPKYLFRKEGQNVTLSCEQNLNHDAMYWYRQDPGQGLRLIYYSQIVNDFQKGDIAEGYSVSREKKESFPLTVTSAQKNPTAFYLCASSIEDRGYEQYFGPGTRLTVT.

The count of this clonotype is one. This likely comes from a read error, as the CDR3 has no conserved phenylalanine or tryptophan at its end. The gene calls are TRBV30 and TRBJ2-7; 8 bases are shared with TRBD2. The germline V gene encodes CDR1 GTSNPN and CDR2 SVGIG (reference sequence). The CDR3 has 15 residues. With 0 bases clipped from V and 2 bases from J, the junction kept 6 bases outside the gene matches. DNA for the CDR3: TGTGCCTGGAGTGTGGCTATCGGGAGGGCCTACGAGCAGTACATC. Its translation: CAWSVAIGRAYEQYI.

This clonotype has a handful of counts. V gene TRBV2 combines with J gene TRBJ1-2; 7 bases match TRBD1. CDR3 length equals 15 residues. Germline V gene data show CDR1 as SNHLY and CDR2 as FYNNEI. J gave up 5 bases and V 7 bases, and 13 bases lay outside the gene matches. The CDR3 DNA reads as TGTGCCAGCAAAGTGACGACGGACAGGTCATATGGCTACACCTTC. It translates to CASKVTTDRSYGYTF.

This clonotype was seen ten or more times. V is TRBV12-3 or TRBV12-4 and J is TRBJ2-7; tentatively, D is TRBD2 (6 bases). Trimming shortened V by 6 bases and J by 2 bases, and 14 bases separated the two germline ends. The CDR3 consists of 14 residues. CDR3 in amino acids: CASRRDPSPYEQYF. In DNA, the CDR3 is TGTGCCAGCAGGCGGGACCCAAGCCCCTACGAGCAGTACTTC.

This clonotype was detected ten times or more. The CDR3 here is CATVAGGRSGELFF. DNA of the CDR3: TGTGCCACCGTGGCGGGAGGGCGGAGCGGGGAGCTGTTTTTT. The chain has TRBV15 and TRBJ2-2, with TRBD2 identical over 9 bases. The trim removed 8 bases at V and 7 bases at J, leaving 8 bases unmatched. This CDR3 contains 14 residues. In germline, CDR1 is LNHNV, CDR2 YYDKDF (reference sequence).

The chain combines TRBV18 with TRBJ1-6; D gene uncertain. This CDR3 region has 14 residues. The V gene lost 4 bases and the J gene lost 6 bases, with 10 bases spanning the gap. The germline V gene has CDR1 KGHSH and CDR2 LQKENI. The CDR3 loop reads CASSQGSGNSPLHF. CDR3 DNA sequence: TGTGCCAGCTCACAGGGAAGTGGTAATTCACCCCTCCACTTT.

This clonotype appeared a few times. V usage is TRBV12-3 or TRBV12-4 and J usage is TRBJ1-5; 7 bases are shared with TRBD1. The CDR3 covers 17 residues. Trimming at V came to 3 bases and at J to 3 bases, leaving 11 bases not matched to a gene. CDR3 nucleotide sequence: TGTGCCAGCAGTTTCCTCCAGGGAGGGGGCCACAATCAGCCCCAGCATTTT. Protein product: CASSFLQGGGHNQPQHF.